These T cell receptor beta chains were read from a single sample in a study of cytomegalovirus exposure and HLA in healthy donors. Assay used: immunoSEQ multiplex PCR; TCRdb lists only in-frame clones, some missing. Of 200,000 to 250,000 clones detected, 75% to 90% appear once; the ten largest clones hold around 1%. The sample comprised PBMCs. These receptors were obtained from a woman younger than 30 in good health and CMV-seronegative. Each CDR3 is given with its conserved first and last residue. The D gene is left open where the match is weak. Size is stated for part of the rows, as once, few or many counts, or as a class when the clone is expanded.

V gene: TRBV7-2; CDR3 length: 16; D gene: NA; clone size: NA; J gene: TRBJ2-3; CDR3 protein: CASSSLGQKFTDTQYF; CDR3 DNA: TGTGCCAGCAGCTCCCTGGGGCAGAAATTCACAGATACGCAGTATTTT
V gene: TRBV6-5; CDR3 length: 16; D gene: NA; clone size: NA; J gene: TRBJ1-6; CDR3 protein: CASSYSGGRAVSPLHF; CDR3 DNA: TGTGCCAGCAGTTACTCGGGGGGGAGGGCGGTTTCACCCCTCCACTTT
V gene: TRBV27; CDR3 length: 12; D gene: NA; clone size: NA; J gene: TRBJ2-7; CDR3 protein: CASSPSSHEQYF; CDR3 DNA: TGTGCCAGCAGCCCTTCCTCCCACGAGCAGTACTTC
V gene: TRBV30; CDR3 length: 11; D gene: NA; clone size: NA; J gene: TRBJ1-2; CDR3 protein: CAWSALYGYTF; CDR3 DNA: TGTGCCTGGAGTGCCTTGTATGGCTACACCTTC
V gene: TRBV19; CDR3 length: 16; D gene: NA; clone size: NA; J gene: TRBJ1-3; CDR3 protein: CASSAPSGASGNTIYF; CDR3 DNA: TGTGCCAGTAGTGCTCCATCCGGAGCCTCTGGAAACACCATATATTTT
V gene: TRBV15; CDR3 length: 14; D gene: NA; clone size: NA; J gene: TRBJ2-5; CDR3 protein: CATSRNRGGETQYF; CDR3 DNA: TGTGCCACCAGCAGGAACAGGGGAGGTGAGACCCAGTACTTC
V gene: TRBV13; CDR3 length: 17; D gene: NA; clone size: once; J gene: TRBJ2-7; CDR3 protein: CASSPRGGSVRSYEQYF; CDR3 DNA: TGTGCCAGCAGCCCTAGGGGGGGCTCGGTTCGGAGCTACGAGCAGTACTTC
V gene: TRBV7-2; CDR3 length: 12; D gene: NA; clone size: few; J gene: TRBJ1-1; CDR3 protein: CASKIAQGEAFF; CDR3 DNA: TGTGCCAGCAAGATTGCACAGGGAGAAGCTTTCTTT
V gene: TRBV6-1; CDR3 length: 14; D gene: TRBD2; clone size: NA; J gene: TRBJ2-5; CDR3 protein: CAGRTSGGAGTQYF; CDR3 DNA: TGTGCCGGCAGGACTAGCGGGGGGGCTGGGACCCAGTACTTC
V gene: TRBV4-3; CDR3 length: 15; D gene: NA; clone size: NA; J gene: TRBJ2-7; CDR3 protein: CASSQGLGLSYEQYF; CDR3 DNA: TGCGCCAGCAGCCAAGGCTTGGGGCTGTCCTACGAGCAGTACTTC
V gene: TRBV7-8; CDR3 length: 15; D gene: NA; clone size: NA; J gene: TRBJ1-4; CDR3 protein: CASTLRGALNEKLFF; CDR3 DNA: TGTGCCAGCACCCTACGGGGGGCCCTTAATGAAAAACTGTTTTTT
V gene: TRBV19; CDR3 length: 16; D gene: NA; clone size: once; J gene: TRBJ2-3; CDR3 protein: CASSPWDTKNGDTQYF; CDR3 DNA: TGTGCCAGTAGTCCCTGGGACACCAAAAACGGCGATACGCAGTATTTT
V gene: TRBV18; CDR3 length: 16; D gene: TRBD2; clone size: NA; J gene: TRBJ2-3; CDR3 protein: CASSPPGSGGTDTQYF; CDR3 DNA: TGTGCCAGCTCACCCCCGGGCTCGGGGGGGACAGATACGCAGTATTTT
V gene: TRBV28; CDR3 length: 15; D gene: TRBD1; clone size: NA; J gene: TRBJ1-5; CDR3 protein: CASTRQGGRNQPQHF; CDR3 DNA: TGTGCCAGCACTCGACAGGGGGGAAGGAATCAGCCCCAGCATTTT
V gene: TRBV4-3; CDR3 length: 18; D gene: NA; clone size: NA; J gene: TRBJ1-5; CDR3 protein: CASSPTLISGGSNQPQHF; CDR3 DNA: TGCGCCAGCAGCCCCACGCTAATCTCGGGGGGGAGCAATCAGCCCCAGCATTTT
V gene: TRBV5-6; CDR3 length: 17; D gene: TRBD1; clone size: NA; J gene: TRBJ1-1; CDR3 protein: CASSWIIQGATNTEAFF; CDR3 DNA: TGTGCCAGCAGCTGGATAATACAGGGGGCAACGAACACTGAAGCTTTCTTT
V gene: TRBV6-5; CDR3 length: 15; D gene: NA; clone size: NA; J gene: TRBJ1-3; CDR3 protein: CASRRLATSGNTIYF; CDR3 DNA: TGTGCCAGCAGACGACTCGCTACCTCTGGAAACACCATATATTTT
V gene: TRBV5-1; CDR3 length: 14; D gene: NA; clone size: few; J gene: TRBJ2-7; CDR3 protein: CASSLVQGTYEQYF; CDR3 DNA: TGCGCCAGCAGCTTGGTCCAGGGTACCTACGAGCAGTACTTC
V gene: TRBV5-6; CDR3 length: 14; D gene: NA; clone size: NA; J gene: TRBJ1-2; CDR3 protein: CASSSIWAPRGYTF; CDR3 DNA: TGTGCCAGCAGTTCCATTTGGGCTCCTCGGGGCTACACCTTC
V gene: TRBV5-6; CDR3 length: 16; D gene: NA; clone size: NA; J gene: TRBJ2-1; CDR3 protein: CASSLPPPYPGNEQFF; CDR3 DNA: TGTGCCAGCAGCTTGCCTCCCCCGTACCCAGGCAATGAGCAGTTCTTC
V gene: TRBV6-4; CDR3 length: 16; D gene: TRBD1; clone size: many; J gene: TRBJ1-4; CDR3 protein: CASSDGTGTGREKLFF; CDR3 DNA: TGTGCCAGCAGTGACGGTACCGGGACAGGGCGCGAAAAACTGTTTTTT
V gene: TRBV5-4; CDR3 length: 16; D gene: TRBD2; clone size: NA; J gene: TRBJ2-5; CDR3 protein: CASSSSSGRGEETQYF; CDR3 DNA: TGTGCCAGCAGCAGCTCCAGCGGGAGGGGGGAAGAGACCCAGTACTTC
V gene: TRBV9; CDR3 length: 12; D gene: NA; clone size: NA; J gene: TRBJ1-1; CDR3 protein: CASSLEQAEAFF; CDR3 DNA: TGTGCCAGCAGCTTAGAACAGGCTGAAGCTTTCTTT
V gene: TRBV5-1; CDR3 length: 15; D gene: TRBD1; clone size: NA; J gene: TRBJ2-7; CDR3 protein: CASSFGTGGTREQYF; CDR3 DNA: TGCGCCAGCAGCTTTGGGACAGGGGGCACGCGGGAGCAGTACTTC
V gene: TRBV19; CDR3 length: 17; D gene: TRBD2; clone size: NA; J gene: TRBJ2-7; CDR3 protein: CASSIVGGAGVSAEQYF; CDR3 DNA: TGTGCCAGTAGTATAGTTGGGGGAGCGGGAGTTTCTGCCGAGCAGTACTTC
V gene: TRBV7-6; CDR3 length: 14; D gene: NA; clone size: NA; J gene: TRBJ1-3; CDR3 protein: CASSPSGSGNTIYF; CDR3 DNA: TGTGCCAGCAGCCCCTCCGGCTCTGGAAACACCATATATTTT
V gene: TRBV15; CDR3 length: 16; D gene: TRBD1; clone size: NA; J gene: TRBJ1-5; CDR3 protein: CATSRGGQDSNQPQHF; CDR3 DNA: TGTGCCACCAGCAGAGGGGGACAGGATAGCAATCAGCCCCAGCATTTT
V gene: TRBV10-1; CDR3 length: 14; D gene: TRBD2; clone size: NA; J gene: TRBJ2-7; CDR3 protein: CASSASGASYEQYF; CDR3 DNA: TGCGCCAGCAGTGCTAGCGGGGCAAGCTACGAGCAGTACTTC
V gene: TRBV11-3; CDR3 length: 15; D gene: NA; clone size: NA; J gene: TRBJ1-4; CDR3 protein: CASSWRYRDNEKLFF; CDR3 DNA: TGTGCCAGCAGCTGGAGATACAGGGATAATGAAAAACTGTTTTTT
V gene: TRBV19; CDR3 length: 22; D gene: TRBD2; clone size: NA; J gene: TRBJ2-7; CDR3 protein: CAVECSDVSPWTSGPSSYEQYF; CDR3 DNA: TGTGCCGTAGAGTGTAGTGATGTAAGTCCGTGGACTAGCGGGCCGAGCTCCTACGAGCAGTACTTC
V gene: TRBV6-1; CDR3 length: 15; D gene: NA; clone size: NA; J gene: TRBJ1-5; CDR3 protein: CASTKDGGINQPQHF; CDR3 DNA: TGTGCCAGCACCAAAGACGGGGGAATCAATCAGCCCCAGCATTTT
V gene: TRBV27; CDR3 length: 15; D gene: TRBD1; clone size: NA; J gene: TRBJ2-7; CDR3 protein: CASSLSGRGPDEQYF; CDR3 DNA: TGTGCCAGCAGTTTATCGGGCAGGGGGCCGGACGAGCAGTACTTC
V gene: TRBV5-4; CDR3 length: 16; D gene: TRBD1; clone size: NA; J gene: TRBJ2-1; CDR3 protein: CASSRDRDVTYNEQFF; CDR3 DNA: TGTGCCAGCAGCCGTGACAGGGATGTTACCTACAATGAGCAGTTCTTC
V gene: TRBV6-5; CDR3 length: 16; D gene: TRBD2; clone size: few; J gene: TRBJ2-7; CDR3 protein: CASSSISGGEAYEQYF; CDR3 DNA: TGTGCCAGCAGTTCAATTAGCGGGGGGGAAGCCTACGAGCAGTACTTC
V gene: TRBV7-2; CDR3 length: 14; D gene: NA; clone size: few; J gene: TRBJ2-4; CDR3 protein: CASSSRTGGDIQYF; CDR3 DNA: TGTGCCAGCAGCTCACGGACGGGCGGGGACATTCAGTACTTC
V gene: TRBV4-1; CDR3 length: 16; D gene: TRBD1; clone size: NA; J gene: TRBJ1-5; CDR3 protein: CASSQDHRGSRKPQHF; CDR3 DNA: TGCGCCAGCAGCCAAGATCACAGGGGCTCCAGAAAGCCCCAGCATTTT
V gene: TRBV4-1; CDR3 length: 16; D gene: NA; clone size: NA; J gene: TRBJ1-1; CDR3 protein: CASSRQGTYVNTEAFF; CDR3 DNA: TGCGCCAGCAGCCGCCAGGGGACCTACGTGAACACTGAAGCTTTCTTT
V gene: TRBV30; CDR3 length: 16; D gene: TRBD2; clone size: NA; J gene: TRBJ2-1; CDR3 protein: CAWSLPGLAGYNEQFF; CDR3 DNA: TGTGCCTGGAGTCTTCCGGGACTAGCAGGGTACAATGAGCAGTTCTTC
V gene: TRBV19; CDR3 length: 15; D gene: TRBD1; clone size: NA; J gene: TRBJ1-5; CDR3 protein: CASSAGQGLPQPQHF; CDR3 DNA: TGTGCCAGTAGTGCTGGACAGGGGCTACCTCAGCCCCAGCATTTT
V gene: TRBV11-3; CDR3 length: 18; D gene: TRBD1; clone size: NA; J gene: TRBJ2-1; CDR3 protein: CASSLDAPDRGNYNEQFF; CDR3 DNA: TGTGCCAGCAGCTTAGATGCCCCAGACAGGGGGAACTACAATGAGCAGTTCTTC
V gene: TRBV7-9; CDR3 length: 15; D gene: TRBD1; clone size: NA; J gene: TRBJ1-2; CDR3 protein: CASSPAGQGIYGYTF; CDR3 DNA: TGTGCCAGCAGCCCGGCGGGACAGGGGATCTATGGCTACACCTTC
V gene: TRBV7-9; CDR3 length: 15; D gene: NA; clone size: NA; J gene: TRBJ2-7; CDR3 protein: CASSPPTGTSYEQYF; CDR3 DNA: TGTGCCAGCAGCCCCCCTACCGGTACCTCCTACGAGCAGTACTTC
V gene: TRBV11-3; CDR3 length: 13; D gene: NA; clone size: NA; J gene: TRBJ1-1; CDR3 protein: CASSLTGNTEAFF; CDR3 DNA: TGTGCCAGCAGCTTAACGGGGAACACTGAAGCTTTCTTT
V gene: TRBV9; CDR3 length: 15; D gene: NA; clone size: NA; J gene: TRBJ2-4; CDR3 protein: CASSRFGISGNIQYF; CDR3 DNA: TGTGCCAGCAGCCGCTTCGGGATCTCGGGGAACATTCAGTACTTC
V gene: TRBV4-1; CDR3 length: 20; D gene: TRBD1; clone size: NA; J gene: TRBJ2-7; CDR3 protein: CASSQRLPGTGGVIGYEQYF; CDR3 DNA: TGCGCCAGCAGCCAGAGACTTCCCGGGACAGGGGGCGTCATTGGCTACGAGCAGTACTTC
V gene: TRBV5-6; CDR3 length: 15; D gene: TRBD1; clone size: once; J gene: TRBJ2-7; CDR3 protein: CASSLARQGRYEQYF; CDR3 DNA: TGTGCCAGCAGCTTGGCCCGACAGGGCAGGTACGAGCAGTACTTC
V gene: TRBV7-9; CDR3 length: 15; D gene: TRBD2; clone size: NA; J gene: TRBJ2-7; CDR3 protein: CASSSRSGGTYEQYF; CDR3 DNA: TGTGCCAGCAGCTCGCGGAGCGGGGGCACCTACGAGCAGTACTTC
V gene: TRBV28; CDR3 length: 19; D gene: NA; clone size: NA; J gene: TRBJ2-6; CDR3 protein: CASRPFFDRISSGANVLTF; CDR3 DNA: TGTGCCAGCAGACCTTTCTTTGACAGAATAAGCTCTGGGGCCAACGTCCTGACTTTC
V gene: TRBV20-1; CDR3 length: 11; D gene: NA; clone size: NA; J gene: TRBJ1-2; CDR3 protein: CSARDIRKATF; CDR3 DNA: TGCAGTGCTAGAGATATCAGGAAGGCGACCTTC
V gene: TRBV7-2; CDR3 length: 17; D gene: NA; clone size: NA; J gene: TRBJ2-5; CDR3 protein: CASSLEFRGSHKETQYF; CDR3 DNA: TGTGCCAGCAGCTTAGAATTTCGAGGGAGCCATAAAGAGACCCAGTACTTC
V gene: TRBV19; CDR3 length: 16; D gene: TRBD1; clone size: few; J gene: TRBJ2-4; CDR3 protein: CASSTGQILAKNIQYF; CDR3 DNA: TGTGCCAGTAGTACGGGACAGATACTAGCCAAAAACATTCAGTACTTC
V gene: TRBV5-1; CDR3 length: 15; D gene: TRBD2; clone size: NA; J gene: TRBJ2-1; CDR3 protein: CASSPGLAVYNEQFF; CDR3 DNA: TGCGCCAGCAGCCCCGGACTAGCTGTTTACAATGAGCAGTTCTTC
V gene: TRBV5-1; CDR3 length: 14; D gene: TRBD1; clone size: NA; J gene: TRBJ1-1; CDR3 protein: CASRPGGRNTEAFF; CDR3 DNA: TGCGCCAGCAGACCAGGGGGCCGGAACACTGAAGCTTTCTTT
V gene: TRBV25-1; CDR3 length: 15; D gene: TRBD1; clone size: NA; J gene: TRBJ1-4; CDR3 protein: CASSNGTADYEKLFF; CDR3 DNA: TGTGCCAGCAGCAACGGGACAGCCGACTATGAAAAACTGTTTTTT